This T cell receptor (beta chain) was found in a study of early T cells in non-severe SARS-CoV-2 infection. Study-level findings and limits: In VDJdb matching, anti-spike CD8 responses were favored while private and CD4 specificities went missing.

Germline V lookup: CDR1 SGHRS, CDR2 YFSETQ. V was shortened by 3 bases and J by 0 bases, with 7 bases between the two germline ends. CDR3 length equals 14 residues. From the 5' RACE reads, TCRdb called clonotypes with MiXCR, one entry per CDR3 protein. The sample holds 70,000 to 95,000 distinct CDR3 sequences, 14% seen once. Regarding this clonotype: Its specificity is unknown.

The sequencing input was whole blood. The chain has TRBV5-1 and TRBJ1-5; D possibly corresponds to TRBD1 (5 bases). The receptor was derived from an adult who was a healthcare worker with PCR-confirmed SARS-CoV-2 infection or an uninfected control (not recorded which). The CDR3 DNA sequence: TGCGCCAGCAGCTCAGGGTATAGCAATCAGCCCCAGCATTTT. This translates into CASSSGYSNQPQHF.